Shown below are 2 T cell receptor beta chains from a single sample sequenced in a study of blood T cells in healthy people across ages. With a J-beta primer mix and a sample-barcoded 5' primer, a second PCR ran roughly 7 to 11 cycles. TCRdb processed the 5' RACE reads anew with MiXCR; each CDR3 protein has one entry. The sample has about 780,000 distinct CDR3 sequences, about 59% seen once. The sample was blood. These receptor sequences come from a man aged 25 to 40 in good health.

The rearrangement uses TRBV24-1 and TRBJ2-2; TRBD1 matches at 7 bases. The germline V gene has CDR1 KGHDR and CDR2 SFDVKD. V dropped 3 bases and J dropped 6; count of bases not matched to a gene: 9. The CDR3 runs 16 residues. CDR3 protein: CATSDLPTGRAGELFF. CDR3 bases: TGTGCCACCAGTGATCTCCCGACAGGGCGGGCCGGGGAGCTGTTTTTT.

The rearrangement uses TRBV15 and TRBJ2-7; D unclear. The germline gives CDR1 LNHNV, CDR2 YYDKDF (reference sequence). Trimming took 4 bases from V and 6 from J, leaving 13 bases between them. The length of the CDR3 is 13 residues. In nucleotides, the CDR3 is TGTGCCACCAGCACGGGTCTCGCTGGCGAGCAGTACTTC. Its protein product is CATSTGLAGEQYF.